The 10 T cell receptor beta chains given below trace back to one sample, sequenced in a study of graft-versus-host responses after intestinal transplantation. Assay used: immunoSEQ multiplex PCR; TCRdb lists only in-frame clones, some missing. The sample carries fewer than 45,000 clones, 75% to 95% recorded once. Sequenced material: PBMCs, taken 524 days after transplant. Receptors were obtained from a human patient who received an intestinal transplant, so some T cells may come from the graft donor.

CDR3 sequence: CASRDRVSEAFF. DNA of the CDR3: TGTGCCAGCAGAGACAGGGTTTCTGAAGCTTTCTTT. The V and J genes are TRBV11-2 and TRBJ1-1; TRBD1 aligns across 7 bases. V dropped 6 bases and J dropped 6; count of bases not matched to a gene: 4. The germline V gene encodes CDR1 SGHAT and CDR2 FQNNGV. This CDR3 is built from 12 residues.

The V call is TRBV19, the J call TRBJ1-1; 7 nucleotides match TRBD1. CDR3 length: 16 residues. The V gene end was trimmed by 3 bases and the J gene end by 1 base; junction bases not matched to a gene: 8. Germline CDR1 LNHDA, CDR2 SQIVND (reference sequence). The CDR3 DNA reads as TGTGCCAGTAGTATCGGGCCGGGACAGCCGAACACTGAAGCTTTCTTT. It encodes CASSIGPGQPNTEAFF.

The gene calls are TRBV5-4 and TRBJ2-5; D not resolved. The J call may be wrong; the DNA end is better matched by TRBJ2-7. Germline loops: CDR1 SGHNT, CDR2 YYREEE (reference sequence). This CDR3 is 13 amino acids long. CDR3 bases: TGTGCCAGCAGCTTGGTGCCTACATACGAGCAGTACTTC. Amino acids: CASSLVPTYEQYF.

CDR3 sequence (DNA): TGTGCCAGCAGCGGAGGTGAAAAACTGTTTTTT. Amino acid sequence: CASSGGEKLFF. This chain links TRBV9 with TRBJ1-4; unclear D gene. CDR1 SGDLS and CDR2 YYNGEE come from the germline V gene. Trimming left V 3 bases short and J 7 bases short, with 4 bases between. The CDR3 sequence is 11 residues long.

The rearrangement joins TRBV7-9 to TRBJ2-3; D is undetermined. CDR1 and CDR2 (germline): SEHNR, FQNEAQ (reference sequence). This CDR3 has 12 residues. The ends were cut back, 0 bases at V and 2 bases at J, with 0 bases in the middle. The CDR3 is CASSLATDTQYF. The CDR3 nucleotides are TGTGCCAGCAGCTTAGCCACAGATACGCAGTATTTT.

V is TRBV19 and J is TRBJ2-7; 8 bases line up with TRBD1. This CDR3 has 15 amino acids. Trimming took 6 bases from V and 3 from J; bases not matched to a gene: 10. Germline V gene lookup returns CDR1 LNHDA and CDR2 SQIVND (reference sequence). In nucleotides, the CDR3 is TGTGCCAGTAGCGAACAAGGACAGGGTGACTACGAGCAGTACTTC. Amino acid sequence: CASSEQGQGDYEQYF.

This clone was detected a few times. This chain uses TRBV11-2 with TRBJ1-2, with no clear D. This CDR3 has 16 amino acids. V was clipped by 1 base and J by 2 bases, with 14 bases between them. Germline CDR1 SGHAT, CDR2 FQNNGV. CDR3 nucleotides: TGTGCCAGCAGCTTAGTTAGGTTGACGGTGAACTATGGCTACACCTTC. This gives the protein CASSLVRLTVNYGYTF.

This chain connects TRBV28 to TRBJ2-2; possibly TRBD2 for D (6 bases). Germline CDR1 MDHEN, CDR2 SYDVKM. The CDR3 totals 15 residues. V dropped 3 bases and J dropped 6 bases, with 14 bases sitting between them. This chain's CDR3 is CASSLPLTGAGELFF. CDR3 bases: TGTGCCAGCAGTTTGCCCCTGACGGGGGCCGGGGAGCTGTTTTTT.

The chain couples TRBV5-1 to TRBJ1-1, with TRBD1 as a possible D gene (6 bases). The V gene's germline CDR1 is SGHRS and CDR2 YFSETQ. The CDR3 length is 17 residues. The V and J ends lost 4 bases and 8 bases respectively, with 27 bases between them. CDR3 nucleotides: TGCGCCAGCAGCCAGGCCCCATTAACGAGGACAGTTAAAGAAGCTTTCTTT. Translated, it gives CASSQAPLTRTVKEAFF.

The chain uses TRBV7-8 and TRBJ2-7; D is perhaps TRBD1 (6 bases). This CDR3 is built from 12 residues. V was clipped by 3 bases and J by 11 bases, with 14 bases between them. CDR1 and CDR2 (germline): SGHVS, FQNEAQ. CDR3: CASSLAATGEYF. The CDR3 DNA follows: TGTGCCAGCAGCTTGGCGGCGACAGGCGAGTACTTC.